This TCR beta chain was recovered during a study of shared clonotypes between healthy human individuals. Whole-study findings and limits: Non-shared clonotypes showed lower generation probabilities than clonotypes common to all four donors. The sampled material consisted only of blood, and tissue repertoires are likely to differ.

J lost 9 bases, V lost 3 bases, and 4 bases had no gene match. Per germline, CDR1 SQVTM and CDR2 ANQGSEA. The CDR3 covers 11 residues. Notes on this clone: The antigen is undetermined.

Genomic DNA belonging to each subset was distributed in equal measure over several immunoSEQ plates. The method was immunoSEQ multiplex PCR; TCRdb's version includes in-frame clones alone and lacks a portion of them. This sample yields roughly 2.2 million clones, of which over 90% are seen a single time; 0.39% belongs to the top ten. The clonotype comes from a man aged 18 to 30 in good health. Some clones in this sample may be carry-over from other donors' samples. Input material: naive CD4+ T cells from PBMCs. The subset is: CD45RA+ positively selected. This chain links TRBV29-1 with TRBJ1-1; 7 nucleotides match TRBD1. CDR3 in amino acids: CSVDPGGKAFF. CDR3 nucleotide sequence: TGCAGCGTTGACCCAGGGGGTAAAGCTTTCTTT.